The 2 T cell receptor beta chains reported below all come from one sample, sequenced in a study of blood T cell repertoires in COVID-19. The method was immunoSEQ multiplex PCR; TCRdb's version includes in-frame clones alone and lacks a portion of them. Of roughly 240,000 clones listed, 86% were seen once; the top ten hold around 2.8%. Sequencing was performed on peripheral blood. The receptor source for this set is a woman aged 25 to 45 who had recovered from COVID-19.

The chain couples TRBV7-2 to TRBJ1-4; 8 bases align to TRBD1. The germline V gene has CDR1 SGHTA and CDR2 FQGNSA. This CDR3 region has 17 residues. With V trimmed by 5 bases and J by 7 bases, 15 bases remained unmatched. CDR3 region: CASSPDRGRLDGEKLFF. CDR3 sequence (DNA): TGTGCCAGCAGCCCCGACAGGGGTAGGCTGGATGGTGAAAAACTGTTTTTT.

CDR3 in amino acids: CAWSVLYGYTF. The CDR3 nucleotides are TGTGCCTGGAGTGTACTCTATGGCTACACCTTC. This chain uses TRBV30 with TRBJ1-2; D unclear. CDR3 length: 11 amino acids. Germline V gene data show CDR1 as GTSNPN and CDR2 as SVGIG (reference sequence). V shed 0 bases and J shed 4 bases, with 3 bases lying between them. The variable domain in full, completed from reference TRBV30 and TRBJ1-2, reads SQTIHQWPATLVQPVGSPLSLECTVEGTSNPNLYWYRQAAGRGLQLLFYSVGIGQISSEVPQNLSASRPQDRQFILSSKKLLLSDSGFYLCAWSVLYGYTFGSGTRLTVV.